The 15 T cell receptor beta chains presented below share a single source sample, sequenced in a study of blood T cell repertoires in COVID-19. Clones were read by immunoSEQ multiplex PCR, and TCRdb kept only the in-frame ones, dropping some. The data show approximately 360,000 clones, roughly 90% seen once. Sequencing input: peripheral blood. These receptors were taken from a man aged 35 to 55 with acute or convalescent COVID-19.

V gene TRBV28 combines with J gene TRBJ2-7; 11 positions agree with TRBD2. The ends lost 5 bases at V and 2 bases at J; junction bases unmatched: 8. Germline V gives CDR1 MDHEN, CDR2 SYDVKM. The CDR3 consists of 16 residues. Written as DNA, the CDR3 is TGTGCCAGCAGTCAACCGGGACTAGCGGTGGCCTACGAGCAGTACTTC. Translation: CASSQPGLAVAYEQYF.

This clone occurred once. The CDR3 loop reads CASSLAQGRSPLHF. In DNA form, the CDR3 reads TGTGCCAGCAGCTTGGCGCAGGGTCGTTCACCCCTCCACTTT. The gene calls are TRBV5-4 and TRBJ1-6, with D possibly being TRBD1 (5 bases). CDR3 length: 14 amino acids. The V and J ends lost 0 bases and 9 bases respectively, with 10 bases between them. Looked up from germline, CDR1 is SGHNT and CDR2 is YYREEE (reference sequence).

The chain links TRBV6-6 to TRBJ1-4, with D hard to call. This CDR3 region has 14 residues. Germline CDR1 reads MNHNY; CDR2 reads SVGAGI (reference sequence). Trimming removed 3 bases at V and 5 bases at J, with 10 bases between. Here the CDR3 reads CASSYLAGNEKLFF. The CDR3 nucleotides read TGTGCCAGCAGTTATTTGGCGGGGAATGAAAAACTGTTTTTT.

V is TRBV28 and J is TRBJ1-2; D is perhaps TRBD1 (5 bases). The germline V and J ends were trimmed by 6 bases and 4 bases, with 18 bases remaining between them. The CDR3 runs 15 residues. The germline gives CDR1 MDHEN, CDR2 SYDVKM. CDR3 amino acids: CASSQLAPGVYGYTF. The CDR3 coding sequence is TGTGCCAGCAGCCAATTAGCGCCGGGGGTCTATGGCTACACCTTC.

The rearrangement uses TRBV25-1 and TRBJ1-2; 12 nucleotides align to TRBD1. The CDR3 covers 15 residues. The germline CDR1 and CDR2 sequences are MGHDK and SYGVNS. J was trimmed by 5 bases and V by 7 bases; bases with no gene match: 8. For the CDR3, the DNA is TGTGCCAGCAAAGGGGGACAGGGGGCATTGTATGGCTACACCTTC. Translated, it gives CASKGGQGALYGYTF.

The chain couples TRBV6-5 to TRBJ1-6, with D tentatively TRBD1 (6 bases). Germline V gene sequence: CDR1 MNHEY, CDR2 SVGAGI. The CDR3 spans 13 residues. The V end lost 7 bases, the J end lost 9 bases, and 13 bases lay between the germline ends. The CDR3 is CASKAGAGSPLHF. The DNA for the CDR3 is TGTGCCAGCAAGGCAGGGGCGGGTTCACCCCTCCACTTT.

This clone was counted ten times or more. The V call is TRBV6-4, the J call TRBJ2-2; 10 nucleotides align to TRBD1. Germline-derived CDR1 and CDR2 are MRHNA and SNTAGT. Losses at the gene ends were 6 bases for V and 4 bases for J; bases not matched to a gene: 5. The CDR3 is made up of 15 amino acids. CDR3 protein: CASRLDRGSTGELFF. The CDR3 nucleotides read TGTGCCAGCAGACTGGACAGGGGGAGCACCGGGGAGCTGTTTTTT.

The J gene is TRBJ1-1, the V gene TRBV5-6; D not certain. The CDR3 has 14 amino acids. Deletions cut 0 bases from V and 1 base from J, with 7 bases between. CDR1 and CDR2 from the germline V gene are SGHDT and YYEEEE. Here the CDR3 DNA reads TGTGCCAGCAGCTTGGGTGGGCCGAACACTGAAGCTTTCTTT. Protein sequence: CASSLGGPNTEAFF.

The V call is TRBV28, the J call TRBJ2-7, with 8 nucleotides matching TRBD1. Germline V lookup: CDR1 MDHEN, CDR2 SYDVKM. This CDR3 has 14 residues. V lost 5 bases and J lost 3; bases outside the gene matches: 6. The CDR3, as DNA: TGTGCCAGCAGTCCGGGGGACAGGTTCTACGAGCAGTACTTC. Protein: CASSPGDRFYEQYF.

A remark on this clone: A far larger clone is just one base off, so this is likely a read error. The V gene is TRBV7-2, the J gene TRBJ2-3; 11 bases are shared with TRBD2. This CDR3 is built from 15 residues. Germline assignment: CDR1 SGHTA and CDR2 FQGNSA. V dropped 4 bases and J dropped 0; count of bases not matched to a gene: 0. CDR3 residues: CASSWTSGSTDTQYF. CDR3 bases: TGTGCCAGCAGCTGGACTAGCGGGAGCACAGATACGCAGTATTTT. The full variable domain, rest sourced from reference TRBV7-2 and TRBJ2-3, is GAGVSQSPSNKVTEKGKDVELRCDPISGHTALYWYRQSLGQGLEFLIYFQGNSAPDKSGLPSDRFSAERTGGSVSTLTIQRTQQEDSAVYLCASSWTSGSTDTQYFGPGTRLTVL.

CDR3: CASSLVGQGYEQYF. In nucleotides, the CDR3 is TGTGCCAGCAGCTTAGTGGGACAGGGCTACGAGCAGTACTTC. J is TRBJ2-7 and V is TRBV7-8; TRBD1 agrees at 9 bases. Germline V gene data show CDR1 as SGHVS and CDR2 as FQNEAQ. With V trimmed by 1 base and J by 3 bases, 1 base remained unmatched. The CDR3 has 14 amino acids.

In DNA form, the CDR3 reads TGTGCCAGCAGCCCCGGACAGTCTAACACTGAAGCTTTCTTT. Protein sequence: CASSPGQSNTEAFF. The chain uses TRBV7-2 and TRBJ1-1; a weak D match, TRBD1 (6 bases). Germline V lookup: CDR1 SGHTA, CDR2 FQGNSA. V was trimmed by 5 bases and J by 2 bases, leaving 12 bases between them. The CDR3 runs to 14 residues. The full variable domain, its missing parts supplied by reference TRBV7-2 and TRBJ1-1, is GAGVSQSPSNKVTEKGKDVELRCDPISGHTALYWYRQSLGQGLEFLIYFQGNSAPDKSGLPSDRFSAERTGGSVSTLTIQRTQQEDSAVYLCASSPGQSNTEAFFGQGTRLTVV.

The chain joins TRBV9 to TRBJ1-2; 9 nucleotides match TRBD1. Trimming cost V 0 bases and J 7 bases; bases outside gene matches: 10. The CDR3 totals 16 residues. Germline assignment: CDR1 SGDLS and CDR2 YYNGEE. CDR3 bases: TGTGCCAGCAGCGTAGGGGCGGGACAGGGATCTGGTGGCTACACCTTC. This translates into CASSVGAGQGSGGYTF.

The chain links TRBV4-3 to TRBJ1-4; 12 bases are shared with TRBD1. With V trimmed by 0 bases and J by 3 bases, 2 bases remained unmatched. This CDR3 is 17 amino acids long. Looked up from germline, CDR1 is LGHNA and CDR2 is YSLEER. CDR3 nucleotides: TGCGCCAGCAGCCAAGAGGGACAGGGGGCCTCTAATGAAAAACTGTTTTTT. Its protein is CASSQEGQGASNEKLFF.

The genes are TRBV11-3 and TRBJ1-2; 7 bases map to TRBD1. Germline lookup yields CDR1 SGHNT and CDR2 YENEEA. V shed 0 bases, J shed 6 bases, and the junction held 4 bases outside the gene matches. There are 14 residues in the CDR3. CDR3 coding DNA: TGTGCCAGCAGCTTAGACTTGACAGGGAATGGCTACACCTTC. Its translation: CASSLDLTGNGYTF.